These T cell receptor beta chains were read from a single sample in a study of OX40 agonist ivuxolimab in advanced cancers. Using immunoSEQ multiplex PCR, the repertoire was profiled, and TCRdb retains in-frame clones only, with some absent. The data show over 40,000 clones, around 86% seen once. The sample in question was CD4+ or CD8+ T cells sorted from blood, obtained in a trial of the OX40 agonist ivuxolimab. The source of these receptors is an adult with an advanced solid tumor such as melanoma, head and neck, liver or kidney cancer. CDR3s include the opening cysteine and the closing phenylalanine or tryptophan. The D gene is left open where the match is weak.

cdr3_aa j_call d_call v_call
CASSVGRGQETQYF TRBJ2-5 TRBD2 TRBV9
CASSQPPPAINSPLHF TRBJ1-6 NA TRBV6-6
CATSDRDTEAFF TRBJ1-1 TRBD1 TRBV10-3
CASSHKDRAGYTF TRBJ1-2 TRBD1 TRBV6-6
CSARSGDSYNEQFF TRBJ2-1 NA TRBV29-1
CASSPGTAYSGANVLTF TRBJ2-6 NA TRBV28
CASSADRAYNEQFF TRBJ2-1 TRBD1 TRBV6-1
CASSFGNFRTDTQYF TRBJ2-3 NA TRBV7-3
CASSLGSMWTEAFF TRBJ1-1 NA TRBV7-9
CASSQVYSGTIPEQYF TRBJ2-7 NA TRBV4-2
CASSKRLAGGITGELFF TRBJ2-2 TRBD2 TRBV11-2
CASSTSANYGYTF TRBJ1-2 NA TRBV11-2
CASRDRENTEAFF TRBJ1-1 TRBD1 TRBV2
CASSLAGGSSADTQYF TRBJ2-3 NA TRBV7-6
CASNPGGAGDEKLFF TRBJ1-4 NA TRBV28
CASSQGVGNQPQHF TRBJ1-5 NA TRBV18
CASSLGTSGRWNEQFF TRBJ2-1 TRBD2 TRBV5-4
CASSQAGGVGGYTF TRBJ1-2 TRBD1 TRBV4-3
CASSRDSSGNTIYF TRBJ1-3 NA TRBV6-5
CASSGTGGVVDGYTF TRBJ1-2 TRBD1 TRBV6-1
CASSLGPGAEAFF TRBJ1-1 NA TRBV7-9
CASSEGTATEAFF TRBJ1-1 TRBD1 TRBV9
CASSLDGSSYEQYF TRBJ2-7 NA TRBV5-1
CASSTTGRGNEKLFF TRBJ1-4 NA TRBV5-1
CASSKFLAGAFPGELFF TRBJ2-2 TRBD2 TRBV9
CAWSKAGYEQYF TRBJ2-7 NA TRBV30
CASSPRDRVDTEAFF TRBJ1-1 TRBD1 TRBV18
CASSRGRNGWNYGYTF TRBJ1-2 NA TRBV14